This paragraph covers one T cell receptor beta chain sequence. Its antigen remains unidentified. The record originates from a study of CD8 T cells in ankylosing spondylitis. Findings and caveats of the study: It appeared that ankylosing spondylitis blood was characterized by a TCR beta motif of eight highly homologous variants. It was reported that disease-linked clones were significantly enriched in matched ankylosing spondylitis synovial fluid.

TCRdb ran MiXCR on the 5' RACE reads and lists one entry per CDR3 protein. The sample consists of around 300,000 distinct CDR3 sequences, 11% of them appearing once. CDR1 and CDR2 (germline): SGHRS, YFSETQ. The CDR3 length is 13 residues. Trimming took 0 bases from V and 7 from J, leaving 8 bases between them. This chain connects TRBV5-1 to TRBJ2-1; D ambiguous. The clonotype was recovered from a female donor with ankylosing spondylitis or in good health (not recorded which). Sequencing was carried out using blood, either unsorted or a sorted T cell fraction (not recorded which). The CDR3 region is CASSLGSTNEQFF. The CDR3 bases are TGCGCCAGCAGCTTGGGATCGACGAATGAGCAGTTCTTC.